This T cell receptor (beta chain) was profiled in a study of cytotoxic CD8 clonotypes in ibrutinib-treated CLL. Overall study: Among the patients, roughly ten presented as relapsed/refractory and over 14 as treatment-naive; approximately 17 showed unmutated IGHV.

Trimming took 5 bases from V and 1 from J, leaving 14 bases between them. The CDR3 totals 15 residues. CDR1 and CDR2 (germline): KGHSH, LQKENI. Study results and limitations: The study found baseline clonality above age-matched healthy donors, tracking circulating CD8+ T-cell counts. The study found public clonotypes uncommon, contracting or stable on treatment.

With respect to this clone: Its antigen is currently unknown.

Genomic DNA (approximately 2.1 micrograms) was obtained from cryopreserved PBMCs for construction of TCR beta libraries. TCRdb's table, derived via immunoSEQ multiplex PCR, lists solely in-frame clones and lacks some. Of more than 110,000 clones listed, about three quarters were seen once; the top ten hold 5.1%. The input for sequencing was PBMCs, taken after 24 months of ibrutinib treatment. The sequence was collected from a human donor with chronic lymphocytic leukemia. The V gene is TRBV18, the J gene TRBJ1-1; a possible D gene is TRBD1 (6 bases). In DNA, the CDR3 is TGTGCCAGCTCATCCCAAGGGGACACGAACACTGAAGCTTTCTTT. It is translated as CASSSQGDTNTEAFF.